The 25 T cell receptor beta chains listed next were all sequenced from one sample in a study of shared clonotypes between healthy human individuals. Assay used: immunoSEQ multiplex PCR; TCRdb lists only in-frame clones, some missing. The table includes 2 million to 2.5 million clones, 85% to 95% detected once. Only CD45RO-negative cells positively selected for CCR7 counted as naive CD8 cells, so terminally differentiated effector memory CD45RA+ cells were excluded. The sample comprised naive CD8+ T cells from PBMCs. Source of these receptors: a young man in good health. Some clones in this sample may be carry-over from other donors' samples.

The rearrangement joins TRBV10-1 to TRBJ1-1; no clear D gene. From germline, CDR1 is WNHNN and CDR2 SYGVQD (reference sequence). Trimming left V 3 bases short and J 1 base short, with 6 bases between. The CDR3 totals 13 residues. Here the CDR3 reads CASSEGRNTEAFF. The CDR3 DNA follows: TGCGCCAGCAGTGAAGGGCGGAACACTGAAGCTTTCTTT.

The genes are TRBV6-5 and TRBJ2-1, with 10 bases fitting TRBD2. This CDR3 is 14 amino acids long. Germline CDR1 and CDR2: MNHEY and SVGAGI. With V trimmed by 5 bases and J by 5 bases, 3 bases remained unmatched. The CDR3 sequence is CASSLAGDNNEQFF. The CDR3 bases are TGTGCCAGCAGTCTAGCGGGAGATAACAATGAGCAGTTCTTC.

This clone was observed once. The chain couples TRBV7-6 to TRBJ2-3; 8 bases align to TRBD1. Germline CDR1 reads SGHVS; CDR2 reads FNYEAQ. The CDR3 spans 13 residues. Losses at the gene ends were 2 bases for V and 8 bases for J; bases not matched to a gene: 3. CDR3 DNA sequence: TGTGCCAGCAGCTTATCCGGACAGGGTACGCAGTATTTT. It specifies CASSLSGQGTQYF.

Here the CDR3 reads CASSLEFMNTEAFF. The CDR3 nucleotides read TGTGCCAGCAGTTTAGAATTCATGAACACTGAAGCTTTCTTT. The V gene is TRBV27, the J gene TRBJ1-1; D uncertain. Germline loops: CDR1 MNHEY, CDR2 SMNVEV (reference sequence). The CDR3 contains 14 residues. Trimming shortened V by 2 bases and J by 0 bases, and 7 bases separated the two germline ends.

The genes are TRBV27 and TRBJ1-4; TRBD1 aligns across 7 bases. The length of the CDR3 is 16 residues. Losses at the gene ends were 2 bases for V and 3 bases for J; bases not matched to a gene: 6. Germline lookup yields CDR1 MNHEY and CDR2 SMNVEV (reference sequence). The CDR3 sequence is CASSLTGVKANEKLFF. DNA for the CDR3: TGTGCCAGCAGTTTAACAGGGGTGAAGGCTAATGAAAAACTGTTTTTT. The complete variable domain, with remaining parts taken from reference TRBV27 and TRBJ1-4, reads EAQVTQNPRYLITVTGKKLTVTCSQNMNHEYMSWYRQDPGLGLRQIYYSMNVEVTDKGDVPEGYKVSRKEKRNFPLILESPSPNQTSLYFCASSLTGVKANEKLFFGSGTQLSVL.

The V and J genes are TRBV10-3 and TRBJ2-7; TRBD2 aligns across 7 bases. Trimming cost V 2 bases and J 6 bases; bases outside gene matches: 7. Germline values: CDR1 ENHRY, CDR2 SYGVKD. The CDR3 covers 14 residues. CDR3 DNA sequence: TGTGCCATCAGTGAGACGAGGGAGGGGCGCGAGCAGTACTTC. This translates into CAISETREGREQYF.

The chain uses TRBV4-2 and TRBJ2-7; 10 bases map to TRBD1. The germline V gene encodes CDR1 LGHNA and CDR2 YNFKEQ. This CDR3 comprises 17 residues. V was pared by 0 bases and J by 7 bases, with 12 bases of the junction left unmatched. The CDR3 region is CASSQESQGQGVWEQYF. In DNA, the CDR3 is TGTGCCAGCAGCCAAGAGTCGCAAGGACAGGGGGTGTGGGAGCAGTACTTC.

CDR3 nucleotide sequence: TGTGCCAGCGGACGACAGGGCTGGTATGGCTACACCTTC. Its protein product is CASGRQGWYGYTF. The V and J genes are TRBV6-1 and TRBJ1-2; TRBD1 matches 7 bases. The germline V gene encodes CDR1 MNHNS and CDR2 SASEGT. Trimming took 8 bases from V and 5 from J; bases not matched to a gene: 8. This CDR3 is built from 13 residues.

The rearrangement links TRBV14 to TRBJ2-7; no clear D. The CDR3 is 13 amino acids. Germline-derived CDR1 and CDR2 are SGHDN and FVKESK. V lost 2 bases, J lost 5 bases, and 10 bases lay in between. CDR3 coding DNA: TGTGCCAGCAGCCAATCCCCACGGAACGAGCAGTACTTC. This gives the protein CASSQSPRNEQYF.

This clone has a single count. V is TRBV19 and J is TRBJ1-5; maybe TRBD1 (5 bases). Trimming cost V 2 bases and J 4 bases, with 12 bases left between them. Germline assignment: CDR1 LNHDA and CDR2 SQIVND (reference sequence). The CDR3 loop spans 15 amino acids. The CDR3 region has the DNA TGTGCCAGTAGTATATTGCAGGGAATAAATCAGCCCCAGCATTTT. Amino acids: CASSILQGINQPQHF.

The rearrangement uses TRBV7-2 and TRBJ2-2; no reliable D call. Germline CDR1 is SGHTA and CDR2 is FQGNSA. The CDR3 runs 15 residues. V was pared by 6 bases and J by 5 bases, with 16 bases between. CDR3 amino acids: CASSQATRVTGELFF. The CDR3 nucleotides read TGTGCCAGCAGTCAAGCTACACGGGTTACCGGGGAGCTGTTTTTT.

The chain employs TRBV19 and TRBJ2-2, with unresolved D. The length of the CDR3 is 12 residues. V was cut by 6 bases and J by 8 bases, with 10 bases left in between. Germline values: CDR1 LNHDA, CDR2 SQIVND (reference sequence). The CDR3 nucleotides are TGTGCCAGTAGCCCATTTGCGGGGGAGCTGTTTTTT. It is translated as CASSPFAGELFF.

The chain carries TRBV9 and TRBJ2-7, with TRBD1 matching 7 bases. CDR1 and CDR2 (germline): SGDLS, YYNGEE. The CDR3 is 15 amino acids. Trimming at V came to 0 bases and at J to 2 bases, leaving 5 bases not matched to a gene. The CDR3 DNA follows: TGTGCCAGCAGCGTAGGGGGACAGAGGACCTACGAGCAGTACTTC. The encoded protein is CASSVGGQRTYEQYF.

The chain carries TRBV27 and TRBJ2-1, with a weak D call TRBD2 (6 bases). V gave up 5 bases and J gave up 6 bases, with 20 bases separating them. Germline V gene lookup returns CDR1 MNHEY and CDR2 SMNVEV (reference sequence). The CDR3 extends over 16 amino acids. This CDR3 is CASSPERLVGVNEQFF. Written as DNA, the CDR3 is TGTGCCAGCAGTCCAGAACGACTAGTCGGTGTCAATGAGCAGTTCTTC.

The CDR3 DNA follows: TGTGCCAGCAGCCCAGGGTCTTTCTATGGCTACACCTTC. Protein: CASSPGSFYGYTF. The chain joins TRBV6-1 to TRBJ1-2, with D perhaps TRBD1 (5 bases). Germline V gene lookup returns CDR1 MNHNS and CDR2 SASEGT. Trimming removed 6 bases at V and 4 bases at J, with 12 bases between. CDR3 length: 13 residues.

This clone was detected a few times. The V and J genes are TRBV27 and TRBJ1-5; D uncertain. The CDR3 runs 15 residues. V lost 2 bases to trimming and J lost 3 bases, with 11 bases between them. Per the germline V gene, CDR1 is MNHEY and CDR2 is SMNVEV (reference sequence). This CDR3 reads CASSLRVTANQPQHF. The CDR3 bases are TGTGCCAGCAGTTTAAGGGTAACGGCCAATCAGCCCCAGCATTTT.

The chain carries TRBV5-5 and TRBJ2-3; TRBD1 agrees at 9 bases. The length of the CDR3 is 17 residues. Germline-derived CDR1 and CDR2 are SGHKS and YYEKEE (reference sequence). The trim removed 0 bases at V and 6 bases at J, leaving 11 bases unmatched. CDR3 bases: TGTGCCAGCAGCTTGGTTTGGGGGGACAGGGTAAGGGATACGCAGTATTTT. Protein: CASSLVWGDRVRDTQYF.

Concerning this clone itself: Other nucleotide sequences in the sample specify the same CDR3. The chain couples TRBV28 to TRBJ1-5; 9 bases agree with TRBD1. Germline assignment: CDR1 MDHEN and CDR2 SYDVKM. CDR3 length equals 13 residues. Trimming at V came to 5 bases and at J to 6 bases, leaving 2 bases not matched to a gene. CDR3 region: CASSPDRGQPQHF. CDR3 nucleotide sequence: TGTGCCAGCAGTCCGGACAGGGGTCAGCCCCAGCATTTT.

The rearrangement uses TRBV6-5 and TRBJ2-7; TRBD1 agrees at 7 bases. The CDR3 is 14 residues long. Germline trimming cut 7 bases from V and 3 bases from J; bases unmatched to any gene: 9. From germline, CDR1 is MNHEY and CDR2 SVGAGI. The CDR3 sequence is CASTIRTGYYEQYF. CDR3 coding DNA: TGTGCCAGCACCATTCGGACAGGATACTACGAGCAGTACTTC.

This clone was counted a single time. The genes are TRBV30 and TRBJ2-7; 10 bases line up with TRBD2. Per germline, CDR1 GTSNPN and CDR2 SVGIG (reference sequence). The CDR3 is 15 residues long. V trimming: 4 bases; J trimming: 3 bases; junction bases outside the gene matches: 9. The CDR3 DNA follows: TGTGCCTGGAAGGTGGCTAGCGGGAGATTCTACGAGCAGTACTTC. Protein sequence: CAWKVASGRFYEQYF.

CDR3 in amino acids: CASTGNTGELFF. CDR3 nucleotides: TGTGCCAGCACGGGGAACACCGGGGAGCTGTTTTTT. The chain links TRBV9 to TRBJ2-2; no firm D call. Germline V gene data show CDR1 as SGDLS and CDR2 as YYNGEE. With 6 bases removed from V and 1 base from J, the gap between germline ends came to 4 bases. The CDR3 has 12 residues.

V and J are TRBV7-9 and TRBJ2-7, with D unclear. Trimming shortened V by 5 bases and J by 6 bases, and 26 bases separated the two germline ends. CDR1 and CDR2 from the germline V gene are SEHNR and FQNEAQ (reference sequence). The CDR3 sequence is 17 residues long. DNA of the CDR3: TGTGCCAGCAGCCCACTCTATGCGACGGTGGGTGGGTTCGAGCAGTACTTC. Translating gives CASSPLYATVGGFEQYF.

The V call is TRBV27, the J call TRBJ1-1; D is possibly TRBD1 (5 bases). CDR1 MNHEY and CDR2 SMNVEV come from the germline V gene (reference sequence). Trimming took off 5 bases at V and 6 bases at J, with 16 bases between the two ends. This CDR3 is 14 amino acids long. CDR3 sequence reads: CASSLRRGFAEAFF. CDR3 DNA: TGTGCCAGCAGTCTTAGGCGGGGGTTCGCTGAAGCTTTCTTT.

As for this clone: The same CDR3 arises from other DNA sequences in this sample as well. The genes are TRBV7-9 and TRBJ2-2; no clear D gene. Germline assignment: CDR1 SEHNR and CDR2 FQNEAQ (reference sequence). Trimming stripped 5 bases from V and 2 bases from J, with 6 bases between. The CDR3 is made up of 13 amino acids. In DNA, the CDR3 is TGTGCCAGCAGCCCCGTTAACACCGGGGAGCTGTTTTTT. Residues: CASSPVNTGELFF. Variable domain in full (rest from reference TRBV7-9 and TRBJ2-2): DTGVSQNPRHKITKRGQNVTFRCDPISEHNRLYWYRQTLGQGPEFLTYFQNEAQLEKSRLLSDRFSAERPKGSFSTLEIQRTEQGDSAMYLCASSPVNTGELFFGEGSRLTVL.

The chain is built from TRBV2 and TRBJ1-1; 7 nucleotides agree with TRBD1. There are 16 residues in the CDR3. The germline V gene has CDR1 SNHLY and CDR2 FYNNEI. The V and J ends lost 5 bases and 0 bases, in that order; junction bases with no gene match: 9. CDR3 bases: TGTGCCAGCAGTCATTGGGCAGGGGGGATGAACACTGAAGCTTTCTTT. This sequence encodes CASSHWAGGMNTEAFF.